Included here is one T cell receptor beta chain sequence, with context. As yet, its antigen is unknown. Sequencing was performed with immunoSEQ multiplex PCR; in TCRdb, only in-frame clones are kept and a portion is missing. The sample lists about 120,000 clones; roughly 92% were seen once. This entry comes from a study of T cell responses to AZD1222 COVID-19 vaccine. Study conclusions and caveats: Two AZD1222 administrations were followed by greater Spike-specific TCR breadth and depth. The donors showed a predominance of white British ancestry and of females, with possible underestimation of clonal diversity. Only after the peak T cell response were repertoires sampled.

The CDR3 runs 14 residues. V lost 1 base and J 8 bases, leaving 12 bases between the germline ends. The germline gives CDR1 SGHAT, CDR2 FQNNGV. This TCR derives from an adult who received the AZD1222 COVID-19 vaccine. The chain couples TRBV11-2 to TRBJ2-4; no definite D call. The specimen was peripheral blood, collected 28 days after the second AZD1222 dose. This chain's CDR3 is CASSLARNPHIQYF. In nucleotides, the CDR3 is TGTGCCAGCAGCTTAGCCAGGAACCCACACATTCAGTACTTC.